This T cell receptor beta chain derives from a study of identical twins (dated by TCRdb to 2015 to 2016). For context, the study as a whole: TCR alpha and beta repertoires from monozygotic twins, unrelated adults of various ages and cord blood were deep-sequenced to test whether fetal clonotypes persist. To rule out contamination, the twin experiments were replicated at different times with different library preparation protocols. Overall study outcomes, separate from this receptor: Abundant cord blood beta clonotypes had fewer insertions, young adult naive repertoires showed a similar but weaker trend, and memory repertoires showed no such trend. Out-of-frame TCR alpha sequences shared between twins showed an excess of low generation-probability sequences compared with coincidental sharing between unrelated individuals. Because the same donors could not be followed over many years, the conclusions relied on cross-sectional statistical analysis. Invariant T cells such as MAIT and iNKT could partly confound zero-insertion analyses, though diverse VJ usage argued against this for most clonotypes. The excess sharing between twins in beta out-of-frame sequences was weaker because fewer shared sequences reduced the signal-to-noise ratio. In monozygotic twins, recombination models systematically underestimated out-of-frame TCR alpha sharing, but the models matched the sharing seen between unrelated individuals.

For this clonotype: This clone's antigen is unknown. No qualities accompany the bases; no much larger clone lies one base away.

Libraries were made using 5' RACE. Sequencing took place on an Illumina HiSeq 2000. Template switching introduced a universal primer binding site; the final cDNA contained a unique molecular identifier, enabling accurate counting of TCR cDNA molecules. First-strand cDNA for TCR alpha and beta chains was synthesized from specific primers in the conserved constant-segment region. To control for contamination, each cDNA library was double barcoded with a SMART-Mk sample barcode plus Illumina barcodes. Two successive PCR steps introduced TruSeq adapter sequences along with Illumina sample barcodes. TCR alpha and beta cDNA libraries were sequenced on the Illumina HiSeq platform with custom primers. Under the source paper's analysis protocol: MiGEC processed the raw reads to extract unique molecular identifiers, while MiXCR was used to determine the CDR3 positions. Recombination models were inferred per individual with the repgenHMM and IGoR tools using an EM algorithm. The tcR package in R was used for shared clonotype analysis, with sharing normalized by the product of cloneset sizes. To study raw recombination free of thymic and clonal selection effects, out-of-frame nonproductive sequences were analyzed. TCRdb reworked the public reads: Q25 trimming with fastp, MiXCR clone assembly, productive beta chains retained. Each CDR3 protein appears once, grouped with its most common genes and DNA. V and J calls and clone size were set by TCRdb, not the authors. The sample has some 900,000 distinct CDR3 sequences on record, about 12% of them singletons. The top ten constitute about 1.6% of the sample.

Every donor in the study was a healthy Caucasian. Three pairs of female monozygotic twins, all aged about 18 to 30 years, were included in the twin cohort. The RNA used for TCR libraries was isolated from peripheral blood mononuclear cells. The same sample was also used in a study of yellow fever vaccine responses in identical twins. Drawing on the second study: According to the authors, the vaccine-induced T cell response in identical twins seemed to be partly convergent and partly specific to each individual. In identical twins, the study followed T cell clones that responded to the vaccine with precision.

This TCR came from a young woman in good health. Sequences were obtained from PBMCs.

The DNA is TGCAGCGCGGCTGACCCCGCGACCACAGATACGCAGTATTTT. Translated, it gives CSAADPATTDTQYF. In this chain, TRBV29-1 is recombined with TRBJ2-3; confidence is insufficient to name the D gene. There are 14 amino acids in the CDR3, from cysteine to phenylalanine inclusive. This entry keeps only the CDR3 DNA: 42 bases, framed from base 1. The germline V gene yields SQVTM for CDR1 and ANQGSEA for CDR2. The germline ends are 16 bases apart after V is trimmed by 7 bases and J by 2 bases.